The next 29 T cell receptor beta chains were all read from a single sample in a study of T-cell reconstitution after alpha-beta-depleted transplantation in children. Unique molecular identifiers were built into the TCRbeta library. MiXCR, applied by TCRdb to the PCR reads, yields one record per CDR3 protein. The table lists about 610,000 distinct CDR3 sequences, about 10% of them singletons, with about 4% in the top ten. The specimen was PBMCs from the stem cell graft donor, collected from the stem cell graft. These receptors were collected from a human donor who donated a stem cell graft to a child with acute myeloid leukemia.

This chain uses TRBV5-1 with TRBJ2-3; the match to TRBD1 covers 8 bases. Germline values: CDR1 SGHRS, CDR2 YFSETQ. V shed 4 bases and J 2 bases; nucleotides not matched to a gene: 9. This CDR3 spans 16 amino acids. The CDR3 region has the DNA TGCGCCAGCAGCCCACCTGGACAGGGTCTCACAGATACGCAGTATTTT. It translates to CASSPPGQGLTDTQYF.

This clonotype was counted ten times or more. The genes are TRBV24-1 and TRBJ2-2, with no clear D. Trimming stripped 10 bases from V and 4 bases from J, with 12 bases between. Germline CDR1 is KGHDR and CDR2 is SFDVKD. This CDR3 spans 13 amino acids. CDR3 sequence: CATLSRTTGELFF. Written as DNA, the CDR3 is TGTGCCACACTTTCACGCACCACCGGGGAGCTGTTTTTT.

This clonotype was counted between two and nine times. This chain connects TRBV18 to TRBJ1-6; D is perhaps TRBD1 (6 bases). Germline loops: CDR1 KGHSH, CDR2 LQKENI. Trimming stripped 6 bases from V and 6 bases from J, with 15 bases between. CDR3 length: 15 residues. CDR3 sequence (DNA): TGTGCCAGCTCCGGTGGGGGGGCGGTTAATTCACCCCTCCACTTT. Its translation: CASSGGGAVNSPLHF.

This clonotype was counted only a few times. The chain is built from TRBV15 and TRBJ2-1; 8 bases are shared with TRBD2. Per germline, CDR1 LNHNV and CDR2 YYDKDF (reference sequence). The CDR3 extends over 15 amino acids. Trimming took 4 bases from V and 7 from J; bases not matched to a gene: 9. CDR3 amino acids: CATSTGREGSNEQFF. CDR3 nucleotides: TGTGCCACCAGCACGGGACGGGAGGGATCGAATGAGCAGTTCTTC.

This clonotype was observed many times. The chain links TRBV29-1 to TRBJ2-5; TRBD2 is a possible D gene (6 bases). Looked up from germline, CDR1 is SQVTM and CDR2 is ANQGSEA. V was trimmed by 6 bases and J by 5 bases, leaving 22 bases between them. The CDR3 runs to 15 residues. CDR3 DNA: TGCAGCGTAGCACTCCGGGAGAGGGAACATGAGACCCAGTACTTC. Translating it yields CSVALREREHETQYF.

The CDR3 region has the DNA TGCGCCAGCAGCTTGAGGGGGACTAGCGGGACATCCTACGAGCAGTACTTC. As protein: CASSLRGTSGTSYEQYF. The chain combines TRBV5-1 with TRBJ2-7; TRBD2 agrees at 13 bases. V trimming: 1 base; J trimming: 1 base; junction bases outside the gene matches: 5. Germline lookup yields CDR1 SGHRS and CDR2 YFSETQ. This CDR3 is 17 amino acids long.

This clonotype appeared a few times. This rearrangement joins TRBV5-6 to TRBJ2-5; possibly TRBD1 or TRBD2 for D (5 bases each). Per germline, CDR1 SGHDT and CDR2 YYEEEE. This CDR3 is built from 15 residues. Trimming stripped 0 bases from V and 7 bases from J, with 16 bases between. CDR3 DNA sequence: TGTGCCAGCAGCTTGGTCGGCAGGGTCGGGGTGACCCAGTACTTC. It yields the protein CASSLVGRVGVTQYF.

This clonotype turned up a few times. One junction end disagrees with the germline gene, perhaps due to a read error. V usage is TRBV9 and J usage is TRBJ2-2; D might be TRBD2 (5 bases). From germline, CDR1 is SGDLS and CDR2 YYNGEE. The CDR3 is 14 amino acids. Here the CDR3 reads CASSGLAKTGELFF. CDR3 nucleotide sequence: TGTGCCAGCAGCGGGTTAGCGAAAACCGGGGAGCTGTTTTTT.

The chain employs TRBV20-1 and TRBJ2-2, with D possibly TRBD1 on 6 matching bases. Trimming left V 5 bases short and J 2 bases short, with 15 bases between. Germline lookup yields CDR1 DFQATT and CDR2 SNEGSKA (reference sequence). The CDR3 covers 15 residues. The CDR3 protein is CSAPNYRVNTGELFF. The CDR3 coding sequence is TGCAGTGCTCCGAACTACAGGGTCAACACCGGGGAGCTGTTTTTT.

A few counts support this clonotype. This chain joins TRBV5-1 and TRBJ1-1, with 9 bases lining up with TRBD1. Germline V CDR1 and CDR2: SGHRS, YFSETQ. This CDR3 spans 19 amino acids. Trimming at V came to 3 bases and at J to 0 bases, leaving 15 bases not matched to a gene. CDR3 residues: CASSSRAHNTGGLNTEAFF. DNA of the CDR3: TGCGCCAGCAGCTCGAGAGCCCACAACACAGGGGGCTTGAACACTGAAGCTTTCTTT.

V gene TRBV29-1 combines with J gene TRBJ1-3; TRBD1 is a possible D gene (6 bases). Looked up from germline, CDR1 is SQVTM and CDR2 is ANQGSEA. V was clipped by 0 bases and J by 1 base, with 10 bases between them. This CDR3 is built from 15 residues. CDR3 amino acids: CSVEDRGFSGNTIYF. As DNA, the CDR3 is TGCAGCGTTGAAGATAGGGGGTTTTCTGGAAACACCATATATTTT.

The chain recombines TRBV4-2 with TRBJ2-3; D possibly corresponds to TRBD2 (5 bases). CDR3 size: 15 residues. Germline CDR1 is LGHNA and CDR2 is YNFKEQ. The V end was cut by 0 bases, the J end by 3 bases, with 10 bases between. In DNA form, the CDR3 reads TGTGCCAGCAGCCAAGAGCGGCGGGCGACAGATACGCAGTATTTT. Encoded protein: CASSQERRATDTQYF.

The J gene is TRBJ1-6, the V gene TRBV4-2; no reliable D call. The germline V gene has CDR1 LGHNA and CDR2 YNFKEQ. V shed 8 bases and J shed 8 bases, with 13 bases lying between them. The CDR3 covers 13 residues. CDR3 amino acids: CASGFNPDSPLHF. The CDR3 DNA follows: TGTGCCAGCGGATTTAACCCGGATTCACCCCTCCACTTT.

The sample holds a few counts of this clonotype. The gene calls are TRBV2 and TRBJ2-7; tentatively, D is TRBD2 (6 bases). The germline gives CDR1 SNHLY, CDR2 FYNNEI. V was shortened by 5 bases and J by 2 bases, with 13 bases between the two germline ends. This CDR3 is built from 14 residues. CDR3 nucleotide sequence: TGTGCCAGCAGTAAGGGCGGCGGGACCTACGAGCAGTACTTC. The encoded protein is CASSKGGGTYEQYF.

This sequence joins TRBV28 and TRBJ1-1, with 11 bases fitting TRBD1. Per germline, CDR1 MDHEN and CDR2 SYDVKM. V dropped 2 bases and J dropped 4; count of bases not matched to a gene: 6. The CDR3 is 16 amino acids. Here the CDR3 DNA reads TGTGCCAGCAGTTTAGGGACAGGGGGGAGAAGCACTGAAGCTTTCTTT. As protein: CASSLGTGGRSTEAFF. Variable domain in full (rest from reference TRBV28 and TRBJ1-1): DVKVTQSSRYLVKRTGEKVFLECVQDMDHENMFWYRQDPGLGLRLIYFSYDVKMKEKGDIPEGYSVSREKKERFSLILESASTNQTSMYLCASSLGTGGRSTEAFFGQGTRLTVV.

The gene calls are TRBV5-1 and TRBJ2-7; TRBD1 matches at 9 bases. Germline V gives CDR1 SGHRS, CDR2 YFSETQ. The CDR3 totals 14 residues. Losses at the gene ends were 7 bases for V and 4 bases for J; bases not matched to a gene: 9. This chain's CDR3 is CASSMGDRVYEQYF. The CDR3 coding sequence is TGCGCCAGCTCAATGGGGGACAGGGTGTACGAGCAGTACTTC.

At least ten counts were recorded for this clonotype. The chain is built from TRBV24-1 and TRBJ1-5, with D tentatively TRBD1 (5 bases). Germline assignment: CDR1 KGHDR and CDR2 SFDVKD. The CDR3 sequence is 14 residues long. The ends were cut back, 9 bases at V and 1 base at J, with 12 bases in the middle. CDR3: CATGLGGSNQPQHF. The DNA of the CDR3 is TGTGCCACCGGCCTCGGGGGAAGCAATCAGCCCCAGCATTTT.

Concerning this clonotype: One junction end disagrees with the germline gene, perhaps due to a read error. The J gene is TRBJ1-1, the V gene TRBV3-1; tentatively, D is TRBD1 (6 bases). In germline, CDR1 is LGHDT, CDR2 YNNKEL (reference sequence). This CDR3 contains 12 residues. The chain's CDR3 is CACSHGQSEAFF. The CDR3 DNA follows: TGTGCCTGCAGCCACGGACAGAGTGAAGCTTTCTTT. Filled out from reference TRBV3-1 and TRBJ1-1, the complete variable domain reads DTAVSQTPKYLVTQMGNDKSIKCEQNLGHDTMYWYKQDSKKFLKIMFSYNNKELIINETVPNRFSPKSPDKAHLNLHINSLELGDSAVYFCACSHGQSEAFFGQGTRLTVV.

The chain has TRBV6-5 and TRBJ2-2; TRBD1 matches 9 bases. The trim removed 1 base at V and 6 bases at J, leaving 9 bases unmatched. The CDR3 is made up of 17 amino acids. Germline CDR1 MNHEY, CDR2 SVGAGI. This CDR3 is CASSYFGTGFTAGELFF. The CDR3 nucleotides read TGTGCCAGCAGTTACTTTGGGACAGGGTTCACAGCCGGGGAGCTGTTTTTT.

This clonotype was observed many times. This sequence joins TRBV20-1 and TRBJ2-1; 8 bases fit TRBD2. Trimming at V came to 2 bases and at J to 3 bases, leaving 3 bases not matched to a gene. CDR1 is DFQATT and CDR2 is SNEGSKA in the germline V gene (reference sequence). The CDR3 length is 14 residues. CDR3 residues: CSARTSGFYNEQFF. DNA of the CDR3: TGCAGTGCTAGAACTAGCGGATTCTACAATGAGCAGTTCTTC.

This clonotype was seen repeatedly, ten times or more. The chain links TRBV7-3 to TRBJ2-3, with TRBD1 matching over 10 bases. V lost 5 bases to trimming and J lost 3 bases; unmatched junction nucleotides: 8. The CDR3 is 16 amino acids. CDR1 is SGHTA, CDR2 FQGTGA, per germline. CDR3 DNA: TGTGCCAGCAGCATACCTGGGACAGGGGAAACAGATACGCAGTATTTT. Amino acid sequence: CASSIPGTGETDTQYF.

This clonotype came up a few times. The J gene is TRBJ2-7, the V gene TRBV6-1; 9 bases agree with TRBD2. Per the germline V gene, CDR1 is MNHNS and CDR2 is SASEGT. This CDR3 is 15 amino acids long. Unmatched junction bases numbered 11, after V lost 5 bases and J lost 6 bases. The CDR3 is CASSPLRREGGEQYF. CDR3 bases: TGTGCCAGCAGTCCACTCCGGCGGGAGGGTGGCGAGCAGTACTTC.

This clonotype has only a few counts. The CDR3 sequence: CASSFRTDAGEQYF. The DNA of the CDR3 is TGCGCCAGCAGCTTCAGGACCGACGCTGGCGAGCAGTACTTC. V usage is TRBV5-1 and J usage is TRBJ2-7, with no clear D. The ends were cut back, 2 bases at V and 6 bases at J, with 15 bases in the middle. CDR1 and CDR2 from the germline V gene are SGHRS and YFSETQ. This CDR3 is built from 14 residues. The full variable domain, its missing parts supplied by reference TRBV5-1 and TRBJ2-7, is KAGVTQTPRYLIKTRGQQVTLSCSPISGHRSVSWYQQTPGQGLQFLFEYFSETQRNKGNFPGRFSGRQFSNSRSEMNVSTLELGDSALYLCASSFRTDAGEQYFGPGTRLTVT.

This clonotype came up a few times. The rearrangement links TRBV7-8 to TRBJ2-1, with D tentatively TRBD1 or TRBD2 (5 bases each). Trimming shortened V by 7 bases and J by 6 bases, and 19 bases separated the two germline ends. Germline assignment: CDR1 SGHVS and CDR2 FQNEAQ. The CDR3 loop spans 15 amino acids. Here the CDR3 DNA reads TGTGCCAGCAAGGGCCGGGACCGCTACGCCAATGAGCAGTTCTTC. Its translation: CASKGRDRYANEQFF.

This clonotype has a count of ten or more. The gene calls are TRBV9 and TRBJ2-4; 16 positions match TRBD2. Germline V lookup: CDR1 SGDLS, CDR2 YYNGEE. The length of the CDR3 is 20 residues. Trimming cost V 2 bases and J 2 bases; bases outside gene matches: 10. CDR3 region: CASSVRPGLAGGTTKNIQYF. CDR3 bases: TGTGCCAGCAGCGTCCGCCCGGGACTAGCGGGAGGGACTACCAAAAACATTCAGTACTTC. Supplemented by reference TRBV9 and TRBJ2-4, the full variable domain reads DSGVTQTPKHLITATGQRVTLRCSPRSGDLSVYWYQQSLDQGLQFLIQYYNGEERAKGNILERFSAQQFPDLHSELNLSSLELGDSALYFCASSVRPGLAGGTTKNIQYFGAGTRLSVL.

This clonotype has only a few counts. The J gene is TRBJ2-1, the V gene TRBV6-1; TRBD2 matches at 9 bases. CDR1 is MNHNS and CDR2 is SASEGT in the germline V gene. The CDR3 totals 15 residues. The CDR3 loop is CVVGLAARSYNEQFF. The CDR3 DNA sequence: TGTGTGGTGGGACTAGCCGCCCGTTCCTACAATGAGCAGTTCTTC.

This clonotype was recorded at least ten times. The V and J genes are TRBV4-2 and TRBJ2-3, with D uncertain. V shed 1 base and J shed 4 bases, with 9 bases lying between them. There are 14 residues in the CDR3. Germline V lookup: CDR1 LGHNA, CDR2 YNFKEQ. Here the CDR3 DNA reads TGTGCCAGCAGCCAAGTTCGGGCTCCAGATACGCAGTATTTT. As protein: CASSQVRAPDTQYF.

The V call is TRBV9, the J call TRBJ2-7, with 8 nucleotides matching TRBD1. The CDR3 is 17 residues long. After removal of 3 bases from V and 1 base from J, the junction contained 12 bases not matched to a gene. The germline CDR1 and CDR2 sequences are SGDLS and YYNGEE. The CDR3 loop is CASSAEIRGQESYEQYF. In nucleotides, the CDR3 is TGTGCCAGCAGCGCCGAAATTCGGGGACAGGAGTCCTACGAGCAGTACTTC.

The rearrangement joins TRBV2 to TRBJ1-5; 7 bases line up with TRBD1. Germline V gene data show CDR1 as SNHLY and CDR2 as FYNNEI. J was trimmed by 0 bases and V by 8 bases; bases with no gene match: 13. There are 17 residues in the CDR3. CDR3 nucleotides: TGTGCCAGCTCCTGGACGGGAGGGGGCGATAGCAATCAGCCCCAGCATTTT. It yields the protein CASSWTGGGDSNQPQHF.